The T cell receptor (beta chain) under discussion was sequenced for a study of T cell responses to AZD1222 COVID-19 vaccine. Findings of the study overall: Baseline serostatus was positive in only a handful of AZD1222 recipients. Repertoires were collected only later (after the peak T cell response had occurred). Clonal diversity was possibly underestimated; the donors were predominantly white British and more often female. Spike regions recognized by vaccine-associated CD4 TCRs spanned the protein, led by 160-218 and 743-854.

The CDR3 has 14 residues. V was cut by 1 base and J by 5 bases, with 11 bases left in between. From germline, CDR1 is MDHEN and CDR2 SYDVKM. Points on this clone: Antigen specificity is unknown.

Repertoires were generated with immunoSEQ multiplex PCR, while TCRdb's copy carries only in-frame clones and drops some. This table has 80,000 to 90,000 clones, around 89% appearing once. The starting material was peripheral blood, obtained on day 0 of MenACWY control vaccination. This TCR was sampled from an adult in good health. The chain uses TRBV28 and TRBJ1-2; D remains ambiguous. In nucleotides, the CDR3 is TGTGCCAGCAGTTTATTCCCCATAACGTATGGCTACACCTTC. This codes for CASSLFPITYGYTF.